The 30 T cell receptor beta chains below were found in one sample sequenced in a study of blood T cell repertoires in COVID-19. Data came from immunoSEQ multiplex PCR; TCRdb stores just in-frame clones and leaves some out. The sample records more than 95,000 clones, 81% being singletons. The sequenced sample was peripheral blood. The source of these receptors is an elderly man with acute or convalescent COVID-19.

This clone was detected only once. The chain combines TRBV11-2 with TRBJ1-1; D is ambiguous. In germline, CDR1 is SGHAT, CDR2 FQNNGV. V was shortened by 5 bases and J by 2 bases, with 12 bases between the two germline ends. The CDR3 contains 14 residues. DNA for the CDR3: TGTGCCAGCAGCCGGTTGAGGGTAAACACTGAAGCTTTCTTT. This encodes CASSRLRVNTEAFF.

CDR3 DNA sequence: TGTGCCACCAGCAGAGTTGTCGGGAGCCTGAACACCGGGGAGCTGTTTTTT. Amino acids: CATSRVVGSLNTGELFF. The chain joins TRBV15 to TRBJ2-2; perhaps TRBD2 as D (6 bases). The CDR3 totals 17 residues. The germline V gene has CDR1 LNHNV and CDR2 YYDKDF (reference sequence). Trimming removed 1 base from V and 1 base from J, with 13 bases in between.

This clone was detected a few times. The rearrangement links TRBV7-3 to TRBJ2-2; maybe TRBD1 (6 bases). There are 14 residues in the CDR3. V gave up 4 bases and J gave up 4 bases, with 10 bases separating them. Germline V gene sequence: CDR1 SGHTA, CDR2 FQGTGA. In nucleotides, the CDR3 is TGTGCCAGCAGCTACAGGGCTGGCACCGGGGAGCTGTTTTTT. It translates to CASSYRAGTGELFF.

This chain connects TRBV24-1 to TRBJ2-3; 12 bases align to TRBD2. Germline CDR1 reads KGHDR; CDR2 reads SFDVKD. V gave up 7 bases and J gave up 3 bases; unmatched junction bases: 13. The CDR3 has 18 residues. The CDR3 DNA reads as TGTGCCACCAGGACTAGCGGGAGAGGGAACGGTAGGACAGATACGCAGTATTTT. This codes for CATRTSGRGNGRTDTQYF.

There are a few counts of this clone. The chain links TRBV4-2 to TRBJ2-3, with a possible D match to TRBD1 (5 bases). CDR1 is LGHNA and CDR2 is YNFKEQ in the germline V gene. The CDR3 is 15 amino acids. Trimming pared 0 bases from V and 7 bases from J, leaving 14 bases between. The CDR3 reads CASSQEKIAGNTQYF. The CDR3 DNA reads TGTGCCAGCAGCCAAGAGAAGATAGCAGGGAATACGCAGTATTTT.

The chain recombines TRBV28 with TRBJ1-6; the D is unclear. The V gene lost 2 bases and the J gene lost 7 bases, with 12 bases spanning the gap. The germline V gene encodes CDR1 MDHEN and CDR2 SYDVKM. The CDR3 sequence is 15 residues long. Here the CDR3 reads CASSLVRFGNSPLHF. The DNA of the CDR3 is TGTGCCAGCAGTTTAGTACGGTTCGGGAATTCACCCCTCCACTTT.

The chain uses TRBV2 and TRBJ2-2; TRBD2 might be the D (5 bases). This CDR3 has 12 residues. V lost 8 bases, J lost 5 bases, and 9 bases lay in between. Germline assignment: CDR1 SNHLY and CDR2 FYNNEI. The CDR3 DNA follows: TGTGCCAGCGGGAGCGAGACCGGGGAGCTGTTTTTT. Residues: CASGSETGELFF.

The CDR3 spells CASSSSGTNYNEQFF. The CDR3 DNA follows: TGTGCCAGCAGCTCCTCCGGGACTAACTACAATGAGCAGTTCTTC. This chain links TRBV5-4 with TRBJ2-1; 7 positions agree with TRBD2. The CDR3 is made up of 15 amino acids. Germline trimming cut 3 bases from V and 3 bases from J; bases unmatched to any gene: 6. Germline CDR1 SGHNT, CDR2 YYREEE (reference sequence).

The chain uses TRBV14 and TRBJ1-2; D not certain. The CDR3 has 13 residues. CDR1 is SGHDN, CDR2 FVKESK, per germline. Between the trimmed V and J ends, which lost 1 base and 4 bases, there was a span of 7 bases. The CDR3 protein is CASSQGRIYGYTF. The CDR3 DNA sequence: TGTGCCAGCAGCCAAGGCAGGATCTATGGCTACACCTTC.

The V and J genes are TRBV6-5 and TRBJ2-7, with 7 bases aligning to TRBD1. Losses at the gene ends were 5 bases for V and 2 bases for J; bases not matched to a gene: 3. The CDR3 runs to 13 residues. CDR1 and CDR2 (germline): MNHEY, SVGAGI. CDR3 in amino acids: CASSQGETYEQYF. Written as DNA, the CDR3 is TGTGCCAGCAGTCAGGGGGAAACCTACGAGCAGTACTTC.

The CDR3 region has the DNA TGTGCCACCAGTGATTATAACAGCCCCTATGGCTACACCTTC. Translated: CATSDYNSPYGYTF. The genes are TRBV24-1 and TRBJ1-2; no firm D call. Per the germline V gene, CDR1 is KGHDR and CDR2 is SFDVKD. This CDR3 is 14 amino acids long. Trimming removed 2 bases at V and 4 bases at J, with 10 bases between.

The CDR3 is CASSPGTGTLMNTEAFF. DNA for the CDR3: TGTGCCAGCTCACCAGGGACAGGCACCCTTATGAACACTGAAGCTTTCTTT. The V gene is TRBV18, the J gene TRBJ1-1; 8 bases fit TRBD1. Per the germline V gene, CDR1 is KGHSH and CDR2 is LQKENI. The CDR3 sequence is 17 residues long. V shed 2 bases, J shed 0 bases, and the junction held 8 bases outside the gene matches.

The sample holds many counts of this clone. The chain employs TRBV28 and TRBJ2-7, with TRBD1 matching 7 bases. The ends lost 8 bases at V and 3 bases at J; junction bases unmatched: 10. Germline V gene data show CDR1 as MDHEN and CDR2 as SYDVKM. This CDR3 contains 14 residues. The CDR3 protein is CASLNRDSGYEQYF. In DNA form, the CDR3 reads TGTGCCAGCCTGAACCGGGACAGTGGCTACGAGCAGTACTTC.

V is TRBV5-1 and J is TRBJ2-1, with D tentatively TRBD1 (6 bases). Germline CDR1 and CDR2: SGHRS and YFSETQ. CDR3 length equals 17 residues. V was trimmed by 4 bases and J by 0 bases, leaving 17 bases between them. In DNA form, the CDR3 reads TGCGCCAGCAGCGCCCTAGGGGGACATCGCTCCTACAATGAGCAGTTCTTC. Translated: CASSALGGHRSYNEQFF.

The chain is built from TRBV29-1 and TRBJ1-2; possible D gene TRBD1, 6 bases. Trimming took 6 bases from V and 0 from J, leaving 11 bases between them. This CDR3 region has 13 residues. Germline CDR1 and CDR2: SQVTM and ANQGSEA. CDR3: CSVQGIANYGYTF. The CDR3 nucleotides are TGCAGCGTCCAGGGGATAGCTAACTATGGCTACACCTTC.

The chain's CDR3 is CASSLVGSGLNEKLFF. The CDR3 DNA reads TGCGCCAGCAGCTTGGTGGGTTCAGGGTTGAACGAAAAACTGTTTTTT. The rearrangement uses TRBV5-1 and TRBJ1-4, with TRBD1 as a possible D gene (5 bases). The CDR3 loop spans 16 amino acids. Germline CDR1 is SGHRS and CDR2 is YFSETQ. V was trimmed by 0 bases and J by 8 bases, leaving 17 bases between them.

This rearrangement joins TRBV28 to TRBJ1-6; D uncertain. The CDR3 length is 14 residues. The germline CDR1 and CDR2 sequences are MDHEN and SYDVKM. V lost 5 bases and J lost 6, with 11 bases in between. This CDR3 is CASSPATSNSPLHF. The CDR3, as DNA: TGTGCCAGCAGTCCCGCGACATCTAATTCACCCCTCCACTTT.

The V call is TRBV14, the J call TRBJ2-3; TRBD2 matches 10 bases. CDR3 length: 14 amino acids. Per the germline V gene, CDR1 is SGHDN and CDR2 is FVKESK. V lost 3 bases to trimming and J lost 7 bases; unmatched junction nucleotides: 4. The CDR3 loop reads CASSQLAGVNTQYF. As DNA, the CDR3 is TGTGCCAGCAGCCAGCTAGCGGGAGTAAATACGCAGTATTTT.

V and J are TRBV5-5 and TRBJ1-4; 7 bases are a match to TRBD1. This CDR3 contains 14 residues. Germline CDR1 SGHKS, CDR2 YYEKEE (reference sequence). The V and J ends lost 4 bases and 8 bases, in that order; junction bases with no gene match: 8. CDR3 loop: CASSLGTVREKLFF. For the CDR3, the DNA is TGTGCCAGCAGCCTGGGGACAGTCCGCGAAAAACTGTTTTTT.

The CDR3 nucleotides are TGTGCCAGCAGCCCCGGCGGACAGCTGAACACTGAAGCTTTCTTT. Its translation: CASSPGGQLNTEAFF. The rearrangement uses TRBV9 and TRBJ1-1; a possible D gene is TRBD1 (6 bases). The germline V gene encodes CDR1 SGDLS and CDR2 YYNGEE. The CDR3 sequence is 15 residues long. Trimming removed 4 bases from V and 0 bases from J, with 13 bases in between.

Worth noting for this clone: The same CDR3 can be traced to other DNA sequences in this sample. This chain connects TRBV5-1 to TRBJ2-1; 14 nucleotides align to TRBD2. J was trimmed by 4 bases and V by 4 bases; bases with no gene match: 4. Per the germline V gene, CDR1 is SGHRS and CDR2 is YFSETQ. This CDR3 region has 16 residues. The CDR3 coding sequence is TGCGCCAGCAGCCCAGGGACTAGCGGGAGTTACAATGAGCAGTTCTTC. It is translated as CASSPGTSGSYNEQFF.

The V and J genes are TRBV11-2 and TRBJ2-5; D is possibly TRBD1 (5 bases). There are 16 residues in the CDR3. The germline V gene encodes CDR1 SGHAT and CDR2 FQNNGV. V was shortened by 1 base and J by 3 bases, with 15 bases between the two germline ends. Here the CDR3 reads CASSLVGSGNEETQYF. CDR3 bases: TGTGCCAGCAGCTTAGTCGGGTCAGGGAACGAAGAGACCCAGTACTTC.

This chain uses TRBV5-1 with TRBJ2-2, with D possibly being TRBD1 (6 bases). CDR3 length equals 16 residues. V lost 4 bases, J lost 0 bases, and 13 bases lay in between. Germline values: CDR1 SGHRS, CDR2 YFSETQ. The CDR3 protein is CASSVPGHTNTGELFF. CDR3 coding DNA: TGCGCCAGCAGCGTACCGGGACACACGAACACCGGGGAGCTGTTTTTT.

The CDR3 bases are TGTGCCAGCAGCTCCGTTCGAGAGACCCAGTACTTC. Translated, it gives CASSSVRETQYF. This rearrangement joins TRBV3-1 (or the pseudogene TRBV3-2) to TRBJ2-5; no clear D gene. Germline lookup yields CDR1 LGHDT and CDR2 YNNKEL (reference sequence). Trimming removed 5 bases from V and 4 bases from J, with 8 bases in between. The length of the CDR3 is 12 residues.

DNA for the CDR3: TGTGCCTGGAGTGAGCACTATGGCTACACCTTC. Encoded protein: CAWSEHYGYTF. The V call is TRBV30, the J call TRBJ1-2; no reliable D call. The CDR3 covers 11 residues. Per germline, CDR1 GTSNPN and CDR2 SVGIG (reference sequence). V shed 1 base and J shed 3 bases, with 3 bases lying between them.

This chain joins TRBV6-5 and TRBJ1-1; 7 nucleotides line up with TRBD1. This CDR3 contains 13 residues. After removal of 6 bases from V and 3 bases from J, the junction contained 4 bases not matched to a gene. Germline V gene lookup returns CDR1 MNHEY and CDR2 SVGAGI. CDR3 in amino acids: CASSSTGDTEAFF. CDR3 sequence (DNA): TGTGCCAGCAGCTCTACAGGGGACACTGAAGCTTTCTTT.

This chain uses TRBV30 with TRBJ2-7; D possibly corresponds to TRBD1 (6 bases). Looked up from germline, CDR1 is GTSNPN and CDR2 is SVGIG (reference sequence). Trimming took 2 bases from V and 2 from J, leaving 16 bases between them. This CDR3 has 15 residues. The CDR3 region is CAWSYATGSPYEQYF. The CDR3 DNA reads TGTGCCTGGAGTTACGCAACAGGGTCCCCCTACGAGCAGTACTTC.

The chain links TRBV28 to TRBJ1-6, with 9 bases identical to TRBD1. The CDR3 consists of 16 residues. Germline V gives CDR1 MDHEN, CDR2 SYDVKM. The V and J ends lost 5 bases and 7 bases, in that order; junction bases with no gene match: 9. DNA of the CDR3: TGTGCCAGCAGTCCAGGGACAGGGCGAACCAATTCACCCCTCCACTTT. It yields the protein CASSPGTGRTNSPLHF.

The chain recombines TRBV5-4 with TRBJ2-2; 7 positions agree with TRBD1. Germline trimming cut 4 bases from V and 0 bases from J; bases unmatched to any gene: 3. The CDR3 has 15 residues. Germline values: CDR1 SGHNT, CDR2 YYREEE (reference sequence). CDR3 sequence reads: CASSMTGSNTGELFF. CDR3 nucleotides: TGTGCCAGCAGCATGACAGGGTCGAACACCGGGGAGCTGTTTTTT.

This sequence joins TRBV25-1 and TRBJ1-1, with no clear D. The CDR3 consists of 14 residues. Germline lookup yields CDR1 MGHDK and CDR2 SYGVNS. The V and J ends lost 3 bases and 0 bases respectively, with 8 bases between them. The CDR3 sequence: CASSDYSLNTEAFF. CDR3 nucleotide sequence: TGTGCCAGCAGTGATTACAGTCTGAACACTGAAGCTTTCTTT. The whole variable domain, remainder taken from reference TRBV25-1 and TRBJ1-1, is EADIYQTPRYLVIGTGKKITLECSQTMGHDKMYWYQQDPGMELHLIHYSYGVNSTEKGDLSSESTVSRIRTEHFPLTLESARPSHTSQYLCASSDYSLNTEAFFGQGTRLTVV.